This T cell receptor (beta chain) was found in a study of cytomegalovirus exposure and HLA in healthy donors. PCR used 60 Vbeta primers and 13 Jbeta primers. Using immunoSEQ multiplex PCR, the repertoire was profiled, and TCRdb retains in-frame clones only, with some absent. The table has 70,000 or so clones, more than 75% seen once; the top ten hold over 1.5%. About this clone itself: What it binds is unknown.

Whole-study results and caveats: Later on, an analysis tied over 15,000 TCR beta sequences to HLA alleles at 0.05 false discovery rate.

Germline CDR1 reads SGHTA; CDR2 reads FQGNSA. V lost 5 bases, J lost 6 bases, and 14 bases lay in between. This CDR3 region has 15 residues. The sequenced material came from PBMCs. This clonotype originated in a young man in good health and CMV-seronegative. This sequence joins TRBV7-2 and TRBJ1-6; D call uncertain. CDR3 sequence reads: CASSNIARANSPLHF. The CDR3 region has the DNA TGTGCCAGCAGCAACATTGCGCGGGCTAATTCACCCCTCCACTTT. The variable domain in full, completed from reference TRBV7-2 and TRBJ1-6, reads GAGVSQSPSNKVTEKGKDVELRCDPISGHTALYWYRQSLGQGLEFLIYFQGNSAPDKSGLPSDRFSAERTGGSVSTLTIQRTQQEDSAVYLCASSNIARANSPLHFGNGTRLTVT.